The 30 T cell receptor beta chains reported below all come from one sample, sequenced in a study of graft-versus-host responses after intestinal transplantation. Profiled with immunoSEQ multiplex PCR; TCRdb holds only in-frame clones, not every one. The sample has 35,000 to 45,000 clones; roughly 95% are singletons. For these TCRs, the target antigens are not known. The sample here was unstimulated CD4+ T cells sorted from spleen or lymph node cells, taken before transplant. These receptors originate from a human donor who was the organ donor for an intestinal transplant.

The chain has TRBV19 and TRBJ1-1; D is perhaps TRBD1 (6 bases). V was trimmed by 10 bases and J by 6 bases, leaving 18 bases between them. CDR3 length: 13 residues. Germline assignment: CDR1 LNHDA and CDR2 SQIVND (reference sequence). CDR3 protein: CATRLQGRPEAFF. CDR3 nucleotide sequence: TGTGCCACCCGACTCCAGGGGAGGCCTGAAGCTTTCTTT.

CDR3 nucleotides: TGTGCCAGCAGTCCGTGGCCTAGCGGAACAGATACGCAGTATTTT. Residues: CASSPWPSGTDTQYF. V usage is TRBV28 and J usage is TRBJ2-3; 7 bases are shared with TRBD2. Germline assignment: CDR1 MDHEN and CDR2 SYDVKM. CDR3 size: 15 residues. With V trimmed by 5 bases and J by 3 bases, 8 bases remained unmatched.

J is TRBJ2-7 and V is TRBV6-5; TRBD2 matches at 10 bases. Germline CDR1 reads MNHEY; CDR2 reads SVGAGI. After removal of 6 bases from V and 2 bases from J, the junction contained 7 bases not matched to a gene. The CDR3 runs 15 residues. In nucleotides, the CDR3 is TGTGCCAGCAGCCCTCTAAGCGGGGGGGCCTACGAGCAGTACTTC. Translation: CASSPLSGGAYEQYF.

This sequence joins TRBV2 and TRBJ1-4; 8 nucleotides align to TRBD1. CDR3 size: 13 residues. CDR1 SNHLY and CDR2 FYNNEI come from the germline V gene. The junction had 4 bases not matched to a gene; V was cut back by 11 bases and J by 2 bases. The CDR3 DNA follows: TGTGCCGGGCACAGGGGGACTAATGAAAAACTGTTTTTT. It codes for CAGHRGTNEKLFF.

The chain recombines TRBV6-5 with TRBJ2-3, with 8 bases aligning to TRBD2. J was trimmed by 3 bases and V by 6 bases; bases with no gene match: 2. The length of the CDR3 is 13 residues. CDR1 and CDR2 from the germline V gene are MNHEY and SVGAGI. In DNA form, the CDR3 reads TGTGCCAGCAGATTAGCGGGGACAGATACGCAGTATTTT. It encodes CASRLAGTDTQYF.

This clone was observed a single time. The CDR3 region is CASSYKQGVSFTEAFF. The CDR3 DNA reads as TGTGCCAGCAGTTACAAACAGGGGGTGTCTTTCACTGAAGCTTTCTTT. V usage is TRBV6-5 and J usage is TRBJ1-1; the match to TRBD1 covers 8 bases. Trimming took 2 bases from V and 4 from J; bases not matched to a gene: 9. The CDR3 extends over 16 amino acids. Germline V gene sequence: CDR1 MNHEY, CDR2 SVGAGI.

The V and J genes are TRBV30 and TRBJ1-3; D unresolved. The CDR3 runs to 14 residues. Germline V CDR1 and CDR2: GTSNPN, SVGIG (reference sequence). Between the trimmed V and J ends, which lost 2 bases and 7 bases, there was a span of 15 bases. The CDR3 bases are TGTGCCTGGAGTATCGCGTGGAGCGGGAACACCATATATTTT. The encoded protein is CAWSIAWSGNTIYF.

The rearrangement joins TRBV6-5 to TRBJ1-2, with unresolved D. The CDR3 has 12 amino acids. V was cut by 5 bases and J by 0 bases, with 4 bases left in between. The germline V gene has CDR1 MNHEY and CDR2 SVGAGI. The DNA for the CDR3 is TGTGCCAGCAGTGAAGCTAACTATGGCTACACCTTC. Protein: CASSEANYGYTF.

This chain uses TRBV7-9 with TRBJ2-7; D gene unclear. This CDR3 contains 14 residues. V lost 3 bases, J lost 1 base, and 10 bases lay in between. Germline lookup yields CDR1 SEHNR and CDR2 FQNEAQ (reference sequence). The chain's CDR3 is CASSFPGSSYEQYF. The CDR3 DNA reads as TGTGCCAGCAGCTTCCCCGGGTCTTCCTACGAGCAGTACTTC.

V is TRBV2 and J is TRBJ1-1, with 7 bases lining up with TRBD1. This CDR3 comprises 14 residues. Unmatched junction bases numbered 8, after V lost 7 bases and J lost 3 bases. The germline V gene encodes CDR1 SNHLY and CDR2 FYNNEI. In DNA, the CDR3 is TGTGCCAGCAATATGAAGGGGGCGGACACTGAAGCTTTCTTT. Encoded protein: CASNMKGADTEAFF.

The CDR3 nucleotides read TGTGCCAGCAGCCTGGGACAGGGCCTTAGGCAGCCCCAGCATTTT. Translation: CASSLGQGLRQPQHF. The chain joins TRBV7-8 to TRBJ1-5, with 9 bases fitting TRBD1. The length of the CDR3 is 15 residues. The J segment lost 7 bases and the V segment lost 5 bases, leaving 9 bases of the junction unmatched. The germline V gene encodes CDR1 SGHVS and CDR2 FQNEAQ.

This rearrangement joins TRBV6-1 to TRBJ1-1, with a possible D match to TRBD1 (6 bases). CDR1 is MNHNS, CDR2 SASEGT, per germline. The CDR3 consists of 15 residues. V was cut by 2 bases and J by 5 bases, with 15 bases left in between. The CDR3 sequence: CASSERDIPLTEAFF. In DNA, the CDR3 is TGTGCCAGCAGTGAAAGGGACATACCCTTGACTGAAGCTTTCTTT.

The CDR3 loop is CASSYSGGFGNTIYF. The CDR3 nucleotides read TGTGCCAGCAGTTATTCAGGGGGGTTTGGAAACACCATATATTTT. The J gene is TRBJ1-3, the V gene TRBV6-5; TRBD1 matches 7 bases. The CDR3 loop spans 15 amino acids. CDR1 is MNHEY, CDR2 SVGAGI, per germline. Trimming took 3 bases from V and 3 from J; bases not matched to a gene: 5.

This chain connects TRBV5-3 to TRBJ2-2; the match to TRBD2 covers 14 bases. TRBV5-3 falls under the ORF class, with uncertain function. The CDR3 consists of 22 residues. V was pared by 4 bases and J by 0 bases, with 17 bases of the junction left unmatched. CDR3 sequence (DNA): TGTGCCAGAAGCCCGATACTAAGACTAGCGGGGGGGCCACGGGCGAACACCGGGGAGCTGTTTTTT. Protein: CARSPILRLAGGPRANTGELFF.

The gene calls are TRBV4-2 and TRBJ1-1; a weak D match, TRBD1 (5 bases). Germline V gene data show CDR1 as LGHNA and CDR2 as YNFKEQ. The CDR3 length is 15 residues. Deletions cut 0 bases from V and 4 bases from J, with 12 bases between. CDR3 amino acids: CASSQDDRGRTEAFF. The CDR3 DNA reads TGTGCCAGCAGCCAAGATGATCGGGGACGCACTGAAGCTTTCTTT.

V gene TRBV7-9 combines with J gene TRBJ1-5, with a tentative D call TRBD1 (5 bases). This CDR3 contains 14 residues. From germline, CDR1 is SEHNR and CDR2 FQNEAQ (reference sequence). V lost 3 bases and J 7 bases, leaving 13 bases between the germline ends. The CDR3 nucleotides are TGTGCCAGCAGCTTCGGGGGGGGATTGCAGCCCCAGCATTTT. Its protein is CASSFGGGLQPQHF.

This rearrangement joins TRBV7-3 to TRBJ2-1, with D possibly being TRBD2 (5 bases). The CDR3 loop spans 15 amino acids. Germline V gives CDR1 SGHTA, CDR2 FQGTGA. V was clipped by 3 bases and J by 0 bases, with 9 bases between them. This CDR3 is CASSFQGSSYNEQFF. CDR3 nucleotide sequence: TGTGCCAGCAGCTTTCAAGGGAGCTCCTACAATGAGCAGTTCTTC.

The gene calls are TRBV11-2 and TRBJ1-6; a weak D match, TRBD1 (5 bases). Trimming took off 0 bases at V and 8 bases at J, with 11 bases between the two ends. The CDR3 extends over 15 amino acids. Per the germline V gene, CDR1 is SGHAT and CDR2 is FQNNGV. CDR3 DNA: TGTGCCAGCAGCTTAGAGCTCAGGGACGATTCACCCCTCCACTTT. It is translated as CASSLELRDDSPLHF.

The chain joins TRBV5-4 to TRBJ2-7; D tentatively fits TRBD1 or TRBD2 (6 bases each). Germline assignment: CDR1 SGHNT and CDR2 YYREEE (reference sequence). This CDR3 is built from 15 residues. V shed 1 base and J shed 0 bases, with 11 bases lying between them. DNA for the CDR3: TGTGCCAGCAGCTTGCCGGGGGCCCCCTCCTACGAGCAGTACTTC. It specifies CASSLPGAPSYEQYF.

The chain joins TRBV15 to TRBJ1-4; a possible D gene is TRBD1 (5 bases). V lost 0 bases and J lost 5, with 10 bases in between. The CDR3 covers 15 residues. Germline V gene lookup returns CDR1 LNHNV and CDR2 YYDKDF (reference sequence). Here the CDR3 DNA reads TGTGCCACCAGCAGAGATGGGGAGGGGAATGAAAAACTGTTTTTT. This encodes CATSRDGEGNEKLFF.

The rearrangement uses TRBV9 and TRBJ1-2, with D possibly matching TRBD1 (6 bases). This CDR3 contains 13 residues. Trimming cost V 3 bases and J 2 bases, with 8 bases left between them. Germline CDR1 and CDR2: SGDLS and YYNGEE. This chain's CDR3 is CASSAGTNYGYTF. The CDR3 DNA reads TGTGCCAGCAGCGCCGGGACAAACTATGGCTACACCTTC.

This clone occurred once. The V and J genes are TRBV5-8 and TRBJ2-3; 12 bases agree with TRBD2. Germline assignment: CDR1 SGHTS and CDR2 YDEGEE. V shed 2 bases and J 7 bases; nucleotides not matched to a gene: 5. The length of the CDR3 is 15 residues. CDR3 DNA: TGTGCCAGCAGCTTACCTAGCGGGGGGGCCCATACGCAGTATTTT. It translates to CASSLPSGGAHTQYF. Together with reference TRBV5-8 and TRBJ2-3, the CDR3 gives the full variable domain: EAGVTQSPTHLIKTRGQQATLRCSPISGHTSVYWYQQALGLGLQFLLWYDEGEERNRGNFPPRFSGRQFPNYSSELNVNALELEDSALYLCASSLPSGGAHTQYFGPGTRLTVL.

The chain carries TRBV27 and TRBJ2-2; D unresolved. Germline V gene lookup returns CDR1 MNHEY and CDR2 SMNVEV (reference sequence). This CDR3 is 13 amino acids long. The germline V and J ends were trimmed by 6 bases and 1 base, with 6 bases remaining between them. CDR3 nucleotides: TGTGCCAGCAGCCGACAGAACACCGGGGAGCTGTTTTTT. This sequence encodes CASSRQNTGELFF.

V usage is TRBV6-5 and J usage is TRBJ2-3, with 8 bases fitting TRBD2. This CDR3 contains 14 residues. CDR1 is MNHEY and CDR2 is SVGAGI in the germline V gene. V lost 5 bases to trimming and J lost 6 bases; unmatched junction nucleotides: 7. The CDR3 DNA reads TGTGCCAGCAGTCAGCTAGCGGGTACCGATACGCAGTATTTT. The encoded protein is CASSQLAGTDTQYF.

The rearrangement uses TRBV30 and TRBJ1-1; D unresolved. CDR3 length: 12 amino acids. V was trimmed by 3 bases and J by 4 bases, leaving 9 bases between them. Germline assignment: CDR1 GTSNPN and CDR2 SVGIG (reference sequence). As DNA, the CDR3 is TGTGCCTGGAGAGGAGGGTTCACTGAAGCTTTCTTT. Residues: CAWRGGFTEAFF.

The CDR3 DNA reads TGTGCCAGCTCACCACCCTTCGAGTTGTACAGGGGTTTAGTTGGCACTGAAGCTTTCTTT. This translates into CASSPPFELYRGLVGTEAFF. The chain has TRBV18 and TRBJ1-1, with 7 bases lining up with TRBD1. V shed 0 bases and J 4 bases; nucleotides not matched to a gene: 20. Germline V gene sequence: CDR1 KGHSH, CDR2 LQKENI. This CDR3 contains 20 residues. Supplemented by reference TRBV18 and TRBJ1-1, the full variable domain reads NAGVMQNPRHLVRRRGQEARLRCSPMKGHSHVYWYRQLPEEGLKFMVYLQKENIIDESGMPKERFSAEFPKEGPSILRIQQVVRGDSAAYFCASSPPFELYRGLVGTEAFFGQGTRLTVV.

The chain couples TRBV5-6 to TRBJ2-2; 7 nucleotides agree with TRBD1. There are 16 residues in the CDR3. The J segment lost 7 bases and the V segment lost 1 base, leaving 10 bases of the junction unmatched. Germline V lookup: CDR1 SGHDT, CDR2 YYEEEE. The CDR3, as DNA: TGTGCCAGCAGCTTGATCCCAGGACAGGTGGGCGGGGAGCTGTTTTTT. Translating it yields CASSLIPGQVGGELFF.

The rearrangement joins TRBV4-2 to TRBJ2-3, with D uncertain. This CDR3 contains 12 residues. Germline CDR1 reads LGHNA; CDR2 reads YNFKEQ. V was pared by 1 base and J by 2 bases, with 1 base between. The CDR3 is CASSQVTDTQYF. In DNA form, the CDR3 reads TGTGCCAGCAGCCAAGTCACAGATACGCAGTATTTT.

V and J are TRBV15 and TRBJ1-5, with D possibly TRBD1 on 6 matching bases. V was trimmed by 4 bases and J by 2 bases, leaving 15 bases between them. Germline CDR1 is LNHNV and CDR2 is YYDKDF (reference sequence). The CDR3 runs 16 residues. This CDR3 is CATSTTNRAGNQPQHF. The CDR3 DNA sequence: TGTGCCACCAGCACCACAAACAGGGCAGGCAATCAGCCCCAGCATTTT.

The CDR3 sequence: CASSIQAGTSGGQIYEQYF. The CDR3, as DNA: TGTGCCAGTAGTATCCAAGCCGGGACTAGCGGGGGCCAGATCTACGAGCAGTACTTC. The chain recombines TRBV19 with TRBJ2-7; 14 bases map to TRBD2. After removal of 3 bases from V and 3 bases from J, the junction contained 13 bases not matched to a gene. The CDR3 runs 19 residues. Germline lookup yields CDR1 LNHDA and CDR2 SQIVND (reference sequence).